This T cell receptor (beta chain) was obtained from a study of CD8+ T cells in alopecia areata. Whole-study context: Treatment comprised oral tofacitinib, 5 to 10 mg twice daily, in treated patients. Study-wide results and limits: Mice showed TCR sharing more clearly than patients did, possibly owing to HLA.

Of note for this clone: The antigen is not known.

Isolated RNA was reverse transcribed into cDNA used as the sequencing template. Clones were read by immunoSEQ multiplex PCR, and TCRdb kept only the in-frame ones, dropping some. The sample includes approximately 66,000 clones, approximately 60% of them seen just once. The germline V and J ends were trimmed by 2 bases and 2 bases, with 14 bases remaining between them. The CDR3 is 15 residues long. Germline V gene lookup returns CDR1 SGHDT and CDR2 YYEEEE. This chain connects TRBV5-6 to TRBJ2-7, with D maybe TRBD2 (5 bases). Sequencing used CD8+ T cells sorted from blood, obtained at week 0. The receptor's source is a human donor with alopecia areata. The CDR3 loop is CASSLGPWETYEQYF. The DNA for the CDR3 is TGTGCCAGCAGCTTAGGACCGTGGGAGACCTACGAGCAGTACTTC.